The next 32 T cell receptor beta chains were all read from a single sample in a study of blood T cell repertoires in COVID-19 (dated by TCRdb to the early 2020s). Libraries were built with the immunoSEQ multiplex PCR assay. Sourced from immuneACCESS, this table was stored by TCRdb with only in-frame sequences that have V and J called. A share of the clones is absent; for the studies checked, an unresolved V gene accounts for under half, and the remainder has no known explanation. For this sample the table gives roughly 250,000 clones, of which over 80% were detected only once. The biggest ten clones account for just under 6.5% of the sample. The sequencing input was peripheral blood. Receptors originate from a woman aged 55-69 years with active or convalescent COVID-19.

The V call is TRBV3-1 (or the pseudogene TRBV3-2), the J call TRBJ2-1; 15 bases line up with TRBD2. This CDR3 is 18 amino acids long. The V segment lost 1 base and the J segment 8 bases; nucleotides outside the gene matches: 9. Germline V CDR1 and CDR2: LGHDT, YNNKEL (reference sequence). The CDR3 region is CASSQGTSGRGRVYEQFF. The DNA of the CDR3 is TGTGCCAGCAGCCAAGGGACTAGCGGGAGGGGAAGGGTCTATGAGCAGTTCTTC.

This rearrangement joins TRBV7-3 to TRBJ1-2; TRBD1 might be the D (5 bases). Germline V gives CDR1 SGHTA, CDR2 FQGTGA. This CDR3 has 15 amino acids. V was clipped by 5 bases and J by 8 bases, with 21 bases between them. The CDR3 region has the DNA TGTGCCAGCAGCCCGGGGGGGGTCGCTGGCGGAGGCTACACCTTC. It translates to CASSPGGVAGGGYTF.

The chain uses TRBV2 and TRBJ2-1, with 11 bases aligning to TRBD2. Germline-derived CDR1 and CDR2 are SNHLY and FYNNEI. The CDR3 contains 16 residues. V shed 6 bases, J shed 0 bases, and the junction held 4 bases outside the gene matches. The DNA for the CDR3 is TGTGCCAGCAGGCCGGGACTAGCGGCCTCCTACAATGAGCAGTTCTTC. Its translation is CASRPGLAASYNEQFF.

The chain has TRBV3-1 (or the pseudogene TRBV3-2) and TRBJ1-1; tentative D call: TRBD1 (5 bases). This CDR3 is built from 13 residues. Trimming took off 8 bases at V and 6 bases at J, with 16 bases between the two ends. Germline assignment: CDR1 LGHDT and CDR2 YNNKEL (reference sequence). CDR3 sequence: CASRPADRPEAFF. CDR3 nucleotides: TGTGCCAGCCGACCGGCCGACAGACCTGAAGCTTTCTTT.

CDR3 DNA: TGTGCCAGTAGGGCTAGCGGGAACTCCCCTAAGAGCTCCTACAATGAGCAGTTCTTC. Translated: CASRASGNSPKSSYNEQFF. This chain links TRBV19 with TRBJ2-1; 9 bases are shared with TRBD2. After removal of 6 bases from V and 0 bases from J, the junction contained 15 bases not matched to a gene. CDR1 and CDR2 (germline): LNHDA, SQIVND (reference sequence). This CDR3 is built from 19 residues.

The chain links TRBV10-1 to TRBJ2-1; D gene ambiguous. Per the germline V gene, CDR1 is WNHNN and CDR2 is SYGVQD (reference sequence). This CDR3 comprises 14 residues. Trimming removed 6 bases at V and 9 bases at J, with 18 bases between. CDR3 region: CASSEVVSVGEQFF. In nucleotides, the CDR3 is TGCGCCAGCAGCGAGGTCGTGAGCGTCGGTGAGCAGTTCTTC.

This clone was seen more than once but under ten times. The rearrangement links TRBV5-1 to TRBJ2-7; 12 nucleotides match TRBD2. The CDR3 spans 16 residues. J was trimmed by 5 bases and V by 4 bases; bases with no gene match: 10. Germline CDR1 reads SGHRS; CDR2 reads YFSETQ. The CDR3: CASSPHLAGGPHEQYF. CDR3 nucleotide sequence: TGCGCCAGCAGCCCACACCTAGCGGGAGGGCCCCACGAGCAGTACTTC.

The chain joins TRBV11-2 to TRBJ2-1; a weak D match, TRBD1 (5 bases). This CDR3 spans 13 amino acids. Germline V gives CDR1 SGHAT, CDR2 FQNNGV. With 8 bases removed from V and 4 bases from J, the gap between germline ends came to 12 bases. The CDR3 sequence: CASGDSPYNEQFF. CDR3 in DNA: TGTGCCAGCGGAGACAGCCCGTACAATGAGCAGTTCTTC. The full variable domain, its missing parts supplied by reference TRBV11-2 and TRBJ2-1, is EAGVAQSPRYKIIEKRQSVAFWCNPISGHATLYWYQQILGQGPKLLIQFQNNGVVDDSQLPKDRFSAERLKGVDSTLKIQPAKLEDSAVYLCASGDSPYNEQFFGPGTRLTVL.

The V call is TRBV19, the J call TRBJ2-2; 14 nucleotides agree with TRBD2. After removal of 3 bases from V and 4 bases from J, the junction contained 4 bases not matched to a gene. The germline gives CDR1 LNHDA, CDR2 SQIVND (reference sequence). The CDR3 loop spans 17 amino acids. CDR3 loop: CASSILTSGGGTGELFF. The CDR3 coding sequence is TGTGCCAGTAGTATCCTGACTAGCGGGGGGGGCACCGGGGAGCTGTTTTTT.

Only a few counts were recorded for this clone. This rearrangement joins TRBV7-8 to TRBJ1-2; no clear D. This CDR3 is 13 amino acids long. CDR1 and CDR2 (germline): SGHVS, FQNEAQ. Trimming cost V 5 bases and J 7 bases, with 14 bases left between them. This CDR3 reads CASSPITIGGYTF. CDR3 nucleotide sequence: TGTGCCAGCAGCCCCATCACGATCGGTGGCTACACCTTC.

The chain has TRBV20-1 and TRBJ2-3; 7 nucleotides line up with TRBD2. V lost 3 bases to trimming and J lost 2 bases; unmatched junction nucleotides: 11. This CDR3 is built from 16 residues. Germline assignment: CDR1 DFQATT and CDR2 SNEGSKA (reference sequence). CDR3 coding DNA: TGCAGTGCTAGTTCCCGGACTAGTGGATCCACAGATACGCAGTATTTT. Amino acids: CSASSRTSGSTDTQYF.

CDR3 sequence: CASSRTSGGSSTDTQYF. The CDR3 DNA reads TGTGCCAGCAGCCGGACTAGCGGGGGCTCTAGCACAGATACGCAGTATTTT. The chain employs TRBV4-2 and TRBJ2-3, with 13 bases matching TRBD2. V shed 4 bases, J shed 0 bases, and the junction held 4 bases outside the gene matches. In germline, CDR1 is LGHNA, CDR2 YNFKEQ. The CDR3 extends over 17 amino acids.

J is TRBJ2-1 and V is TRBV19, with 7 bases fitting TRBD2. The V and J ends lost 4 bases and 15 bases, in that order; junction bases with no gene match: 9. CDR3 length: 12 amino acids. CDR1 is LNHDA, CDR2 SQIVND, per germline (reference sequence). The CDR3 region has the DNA TGTGCCAGTAGTACCGGACTAGGTCTAAGGTTCTTC. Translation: CASSTGLGLRFF.

CDR3 loop: CASSVVGPDTQYF. The CDR3 DNA follows: TGTGCCAGCAGTGTGGTGGGCCCCGATACGCAGTATTTT. J is TRBJ2-3 and V is TRBV2; no clear D. Germline lookup yields CDR1 SNHLY and CDR2 FYNNEI. The V and J ends lost 4 bases and 6 bases respectively, with 11 bases between them. This CDR3 is built from 13 residues.

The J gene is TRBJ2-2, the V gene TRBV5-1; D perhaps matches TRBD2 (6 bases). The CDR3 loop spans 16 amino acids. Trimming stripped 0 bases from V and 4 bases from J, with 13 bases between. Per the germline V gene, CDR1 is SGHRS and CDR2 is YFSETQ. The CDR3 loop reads CASSLDPTGGTGELFF. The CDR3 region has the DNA TGCGCCAGCAGCTTGGACCCCACCGGGGGCACCGGGGAGCTGTTTTTT.

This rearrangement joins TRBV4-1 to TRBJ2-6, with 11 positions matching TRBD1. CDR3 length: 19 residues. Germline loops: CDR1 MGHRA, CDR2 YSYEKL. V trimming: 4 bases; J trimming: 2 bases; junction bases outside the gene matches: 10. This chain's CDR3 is CASSPGTGGFRTGANVLTF. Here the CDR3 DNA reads TGCGCCAGCAGCCCGGGGACAGGGGGTTTCAGAACTGGGGCCAACGTCCTGACTTTC.

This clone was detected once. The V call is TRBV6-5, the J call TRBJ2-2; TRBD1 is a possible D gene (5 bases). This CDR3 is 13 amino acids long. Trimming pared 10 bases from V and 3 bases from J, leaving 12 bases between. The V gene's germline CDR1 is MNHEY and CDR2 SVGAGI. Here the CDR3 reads CATETGYTGELFF. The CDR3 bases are TGTGCCACCGAAACAGGTTACACCGGGGAGCTGTTTTTT.

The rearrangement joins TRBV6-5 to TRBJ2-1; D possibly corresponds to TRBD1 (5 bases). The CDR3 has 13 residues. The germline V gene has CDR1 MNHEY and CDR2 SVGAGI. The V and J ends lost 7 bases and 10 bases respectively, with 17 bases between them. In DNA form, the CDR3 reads TGTGCCAGCAAGGGGATCACGGTGGGAGAGCAGTTCTTC. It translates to CASKGITVGEQFF.

The CDR3 DNA reads TGTGCCACCTATGTTGGGGGGACGCAGTTCTTC. Translated: CATYVGGTQFF. This sequence joins TRBV15 and TRBJ2-1; D is possibly TRBD2 (6 bases). Germline V gene lookup returns CDR1 LNHNV and CDR2 YYDKDF (reference sequence). The CDR3 has 11 residues. Trimming took 8 bases from V and 12 from J, leaving 14 bases between them.

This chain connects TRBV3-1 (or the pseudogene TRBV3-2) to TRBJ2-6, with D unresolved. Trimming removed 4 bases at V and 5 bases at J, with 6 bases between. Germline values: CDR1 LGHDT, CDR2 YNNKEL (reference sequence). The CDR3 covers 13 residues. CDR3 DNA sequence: TGTGCCAGCAGCCCCGGTTGGGCCAACGTCCTGACTTTC. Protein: CASSPGWANVLTF.

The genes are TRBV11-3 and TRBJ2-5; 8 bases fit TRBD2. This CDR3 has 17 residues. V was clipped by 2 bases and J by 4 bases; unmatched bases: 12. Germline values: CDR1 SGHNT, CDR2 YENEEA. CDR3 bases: TGTGCCAGCAGCTTAAGGACCCGGTTAGCGGGGCTAGAGACCCAGTACTTC. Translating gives CASSLRTRLAGLETQYF.

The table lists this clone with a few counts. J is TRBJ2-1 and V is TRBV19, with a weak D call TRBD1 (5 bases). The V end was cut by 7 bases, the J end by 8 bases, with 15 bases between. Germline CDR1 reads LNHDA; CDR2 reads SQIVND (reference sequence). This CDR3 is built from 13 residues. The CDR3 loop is CASTEGASYEQFF. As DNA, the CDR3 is TGTGCCAGTACCGAAGGGGCCTCGTATGAGCAGTTCTTC.

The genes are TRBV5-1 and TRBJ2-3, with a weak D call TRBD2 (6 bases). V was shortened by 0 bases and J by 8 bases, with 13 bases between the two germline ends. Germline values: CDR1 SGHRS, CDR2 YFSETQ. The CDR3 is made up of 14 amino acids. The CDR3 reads CASSLEGGDRTQYF. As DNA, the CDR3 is TGCGCCAGCAGCTTGGAGGGAGGAGATCGTACGCAGTATTTT. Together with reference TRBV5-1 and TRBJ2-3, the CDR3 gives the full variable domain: KAGVTQTPRYLIKTRGQQVTLSCSPISGHRSVSWYQQTPGQGLQFLFEYFSETQRNKGNFPGRFSGRQFSNSRSEMNVSTLELGDSALYLCASSLEGGDRTQYFGPGTRLTVL.

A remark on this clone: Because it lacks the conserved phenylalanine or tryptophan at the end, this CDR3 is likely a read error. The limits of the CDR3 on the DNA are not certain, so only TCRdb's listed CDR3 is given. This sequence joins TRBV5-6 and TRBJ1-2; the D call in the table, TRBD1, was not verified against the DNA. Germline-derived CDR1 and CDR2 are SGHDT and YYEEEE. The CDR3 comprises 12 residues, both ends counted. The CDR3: CASRWGQNLWLL.

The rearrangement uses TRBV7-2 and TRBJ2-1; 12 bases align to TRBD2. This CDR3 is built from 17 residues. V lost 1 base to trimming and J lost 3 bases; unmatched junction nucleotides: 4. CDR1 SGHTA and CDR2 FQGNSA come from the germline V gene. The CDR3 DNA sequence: TGTGCCAGCAGCTTAGTGTCTAGCGGGGGGGTCTACAATGAGCAGTTCTTC. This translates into CASSLVSSGGVYNEQFF.

The CDR3 here is CASSLQGADTGELFF. In DNA, the CDR3 is TGTGCCAGCAGCTTACAGGGGGCCGACACCGGGGAGCTGTTTTTT. The chain combines TRBV7-9 with TRBJ2-2, with 8 bases identical to TRBD1. V lost 2 bases, J lost 3 bases, and 2 bases stayed unmatched. Germline V gene data show CDR1 as SEHNR and CDR2 as FQNEAQ (reference sequence). This CDR3 region has 15 residues.

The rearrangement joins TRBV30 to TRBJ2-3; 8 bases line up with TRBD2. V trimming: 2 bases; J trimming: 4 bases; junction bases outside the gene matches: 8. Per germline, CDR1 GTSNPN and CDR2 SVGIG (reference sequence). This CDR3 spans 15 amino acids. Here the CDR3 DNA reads TGTGCCTGGAGTTTGAATGCGGGAGGCGCAGATACGCAGTATTTT. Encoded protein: CAWSLNAGGADTQYF.

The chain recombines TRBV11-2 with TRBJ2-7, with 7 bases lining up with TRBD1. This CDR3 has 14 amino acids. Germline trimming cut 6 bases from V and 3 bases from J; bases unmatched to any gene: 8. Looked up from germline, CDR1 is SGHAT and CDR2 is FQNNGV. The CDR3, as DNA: TGTGCCAGCAGAACCGGGACAGACAACTACGAGCAGTACTTC. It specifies CASRTGTDNYEQYF.

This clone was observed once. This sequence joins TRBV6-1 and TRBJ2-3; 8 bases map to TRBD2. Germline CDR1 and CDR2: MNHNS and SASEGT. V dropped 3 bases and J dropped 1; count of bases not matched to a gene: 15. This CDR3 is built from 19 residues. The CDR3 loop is CASSEGGRGAAGGTDTQYF. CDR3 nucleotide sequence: TGTGCCAGCAGTGAGGGGGGGAGAGGGGCAGCGGGAGGCACAGATACGCAGTATTTT.

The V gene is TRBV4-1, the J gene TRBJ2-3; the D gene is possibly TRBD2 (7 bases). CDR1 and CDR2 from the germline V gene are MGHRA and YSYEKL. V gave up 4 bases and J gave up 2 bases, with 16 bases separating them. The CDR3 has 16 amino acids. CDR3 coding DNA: TGCGCCAGCAGCCTTCAGGGGCGGGGGACCACAGATACGCAGTATTTT. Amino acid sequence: CASSLQGRGTTDTQYF.

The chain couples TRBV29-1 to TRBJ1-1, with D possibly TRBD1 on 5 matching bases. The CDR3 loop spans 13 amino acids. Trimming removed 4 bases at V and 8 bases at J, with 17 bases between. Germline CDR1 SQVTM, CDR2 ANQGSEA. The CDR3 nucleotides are TGCAGCGTTGGGGTGGTCCCGGGGGGGGAAGCTTTCTTT. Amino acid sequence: CSVGVVPGGEAFF.

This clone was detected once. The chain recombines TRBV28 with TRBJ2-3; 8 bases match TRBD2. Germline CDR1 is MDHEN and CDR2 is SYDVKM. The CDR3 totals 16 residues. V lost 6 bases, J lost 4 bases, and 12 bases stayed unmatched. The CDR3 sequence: CASSGEFVSGADTQYF. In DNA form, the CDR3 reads TGTGCCAGCAGCGGGGAGTTTGTTAGCGGGGCAGATACGCAGTATTTT.